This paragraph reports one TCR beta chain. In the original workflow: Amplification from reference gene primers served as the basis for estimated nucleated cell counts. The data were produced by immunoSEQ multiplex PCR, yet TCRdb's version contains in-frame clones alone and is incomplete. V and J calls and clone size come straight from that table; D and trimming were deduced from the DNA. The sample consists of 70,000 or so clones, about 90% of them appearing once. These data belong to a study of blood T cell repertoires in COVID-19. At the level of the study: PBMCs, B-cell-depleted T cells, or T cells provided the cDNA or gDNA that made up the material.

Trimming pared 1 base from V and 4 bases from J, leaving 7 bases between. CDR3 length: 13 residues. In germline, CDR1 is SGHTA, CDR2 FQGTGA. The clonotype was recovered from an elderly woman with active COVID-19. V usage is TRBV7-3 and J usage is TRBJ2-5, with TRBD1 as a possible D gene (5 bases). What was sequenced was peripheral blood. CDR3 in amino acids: CASSLSRGETQYF. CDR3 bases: TGTGCCAGCAGCTTAAGTAGGGGAGAGACCCAGTACTTC.